This T cell receptor beta chain was sequenced in a study of shared clonotypes between healthy human individuals. Clones were read by immunoSEQ multiplex PCR, and TCRdb kept only the in-frame ones, dropping some. The sample has 450,000 to 500,000 clones, approximately 78% seen once. The sample holds a few counts of this clone. The CDR3 contains 15 residues. CDR1 is SGHTA and CDR2 is FQGTGA in the germline V gene. V lost 2 bases to trimming and J lost 2 bases, with 11 bases between them. The sequenced material came from PBMCs. The chain employs TRBV7-3 and TRBJ2-3; D tentatively fits TRBD1 or TRBD2 (5 bases each). This sequence was found in a woman aged 35 to 49 in good health. Some clones in this sample may be carry-over from other donors' samples. The CDR3 bases are TGTGCCAGCAGCTTAGTGGGGACCAACACAGATACGCAGTATTTT. Its protein is CASSLVGTNTDTQYF.